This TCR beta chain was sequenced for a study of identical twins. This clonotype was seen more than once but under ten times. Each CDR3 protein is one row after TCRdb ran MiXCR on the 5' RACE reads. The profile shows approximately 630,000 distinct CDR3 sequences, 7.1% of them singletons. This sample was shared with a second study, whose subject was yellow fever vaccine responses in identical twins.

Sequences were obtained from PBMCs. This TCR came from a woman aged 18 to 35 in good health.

The CDR3 DNA reads TGCGCCAGCAGTGAGTTCTCGACTAGCACAGATACGCAGTATTTT. This codes for CASSEFSTSTDTQYF. The chain links TRBV10-2 to TRBJ2-3; no clear D. This CDR3 is 15 amino acids long. Trimming took 1 base from V and 0 from J, leaving 8 bases between them. Germline V gene sequence: CDR1 WSHSY, CDR2 SAAADI.